What follows are 7 T cell receptor beta chains derived from one specimen sequenced in a study of blood T cell repertoires in COVID-19. Repertoires were generated with immunoSEQ multiplex PCR, while TCRdb's copy carries only in-frame clones and drops some. Of 190,000 or so clones listed, more than 75% are singletons. Input material: peripheral blood. The origin of the receptors is a young woman who had recovered from COVID-19.

This chain uses TRBV15 with TRBJ2-1, with TRBD1 as a possible D gene (6 bases). There are 15 residues in the CDR3. V lost 7 bases and J 0 bases, leaving 13 bases between the germline ends. Germline CDR1 reads LNHNV; CDR2 reads YYDKDF (reference sequence). CDR3 protein: CATTEDRNSYNEQFF. As DNA, the CDR3 is TGTGCCACCACCGAAGACAGGAACTCCTACAATGAGCAGTTCTTC.

The chain links TRBV20-1 to TRBJ2-1; D is undetermined. Germline assignment: CDR1 DFQATT and CDR2 SNEGSKA (reference sequence). V lost 5 bases and J lost 8, with 7 bases in between. This CDR3 contains 10 residues. The CDR3 DNA reads as TGCAGTGCTCTAGGAGATGAGCAGTTCTTC. Its protein is CSALGDEQFF.

V gene TRBV28 combines with J gene TRBJ2-7; D is ambiguous. The CDR3 is 15 residues long. CDR1 and CDR2 from the germline V gene are MDHEN and SYDVKM. V lost 6 bases and J 1 base, leaving 16 bases between the germline ends. Here the CDR3 DNA reads TGTGCCAGCAGACCCTCACATGCAGTTTCCTACGAGCAGTACTTC. As protein: CASRPSHAVSYEQYF.

The genes are TRBV6-6 and TRBJ2-1, with 13 positions matching TRBD2. This CDR3 comprises 18 residues. V lost 5 bases to trimming and J lost 1 base; unmatched junction nucleotides: 8. The V gene's germline CDR1 is MNHNY and CDR2 SVGAGI (reference sequence). CDR3 residues: CASSPRTSGGTSYNEQFF. The DNA of the CDR3 is TGTGCCAGCAGTCCGAGGACTAGCGGGGGAACTTCCTACAATGAGCAGTTCTTC.

The V and J genes are TRBV27 and TRBJ2-2; perhaps TRBD2 as D (6 bases). The CDR3 extends over 15 amino acids. Germline CDR1 and CDR2: MNHEY and SMNVEV (reference sequence). V lost 3 bases and J 4 bases, leaving 12 bases between the germline ends. Written as DNA, the CDR3 is TGTGCCAGCAGTTTCCGCGGGGCGGTCACCGGGGAGCTGTTTTTT. It translates to CASSFRGAVTGELFF.

The chain links TRBV6-5 to TRBJ1-2; D not certain. The CDR3 spans 14 residues. Trimming stripped 0 bases from V and 8 bases from J, with 13 bases between. CDR1 is MNHEY and CDR2 is SVGAGI in the germline V gene. This CDR3 reads CASSYSLRREGYTF. CDR3 DNA: TGTGCCAGCAGTTACTCGTTACGGAGGGAGGGCTACACCTTC.

Only one count was recorded for this clone. This chain joins TRBV5-1 and TRBJ2-3, with D tentatively TRBD2 (6 bases). The ends were cut back, 4 bases at V and 4 bases at J, with 19 bases in the middle. Per the germline V gene, CDR1 is SGHRS and CDR2 is YFSETQ. The CDR3 length is 16 residues. CDR3 coding DNA: TGCGCCAGCAGCACCTCAGGGCGGGGTATTTCAGATACGCAGTATTTT. Its protein product is CASSTSGRGISDTQYF.